Below are 8 T cell receptor beta chains sequenced from a single sample in a study of shared clonotypes between healthy human individuals. Clones were sequenced by immunoSEQ multiplex PCR, and TCRdb holds only the in-frame ones, with some missing. The sample has 400,000 or so clones, roughly 96% seen once. Sequenced input: memory CD8+ T cells sorted from blood. Subset defined: CD45RO+ cells pooled with CCR7-negative TemRA cells. The receptors shown here come from a man aged 25 to 45 in good health.

CDR3 protein: CASSLYGQGNQPQHF. Written as DNA, the CDR3 is TGTGCCAGCAGTTTGTACGGTCAGGGCAATCAGCCCCAGCATTTT. V gene TRBV27 combines with J gene TRBJ1-5; no definite D call. Looked up from germline, CDR1 is MNHEY and CDR2 is SMNVEV (reference sequence). V was clipped by 3 bases and J by 2 bases, with 11 bases between them. The CDR3 extends over 15 amino acids.

This CDR3 is CASAVAGDSFNEQFF. The CDR3 nucleotides read TGCGCCAGCGCAGTGGCGGGGGACTCCTTTAATGAGCAGTTCTTC. The V and J genes are TRBV10-1 and TRBJ2-1; TRBD2 aligns across 7 bases. Germline trimming cut 8 bases from V and 7 bases from J; bases unmatched to any gene: 14. The CDR3 sequence is 15 residues long. The germline gives CDR1 WNHNN, CDR2 SYGVQD (reference sequence).

Concerning this clone: Distinct nucleotide sequences in the sample also encode this CDR3. This chain links TRBV19 with TRBJ1-4; unclear D gene. Trimming shortened V by 1 base and J by 7 bases, and 1 base separated the two germline ends. The V gene's germline CDR1 is LNHDA and CDR2 SQIVND (reference sequence). The CDR3 is 11 residues long. CDR3 residues: CASSIGEKLFF. The CDR3 DNA is TGTGCCAGTAGTATAGGTGAAAAACTGTTTTTT.

The chain couples TRBV10-3 to TRBJ2-3; the D gene is possibly TRBD2 (6 bases). The V end was cut by 3 bases, the J end by 2 bases, with 18 bases between. Germline lookup yields CDR1 ENHRY and CDR2 SYGVKD. CDR3 size: 17 residues. This CDR3 is CAISDPTTGVYTDTQYF. For the CDR3, the DNA is TGTGCCATCAGTGATCCTACTACGGGAGTCTACACAGATACGCAGTATTTT.

The chain uses TRBV19 and TRBJ2-1; 7 bases match TRBD1. V lost 1 base to trimming and J lost 5 bases; unmatched junction nucleotides: 2. This CDR3 is built from 14 residues. From germline, CDR1 is LNHDA and CDR2 SQIVND (reference sequence). CDR3 amino acids: CASSIVDRDNEQFF. The CDR3 DNA reads TGTGCCAGTAGTATAGTTGACAGGGACAATGAGCAGTTCTTC.

A word on this clone: One end of the junction varies from germline; a read error may be responsible. The gene calls are TRBV14 and TRBJ2-7; D is unclear. Germline-derived CDR1 and CDR2 are SGHDN and FVKESK. There are 14 residues in the CDR3. The CDR3 DNA reads as TGTGCCAGCAGCCAAGATATTTACTCCCACGAGCAGTACTTC. This codes for CASSQDIYSHEQYF.

J is TRBJ2-5 and V is TRBV5-1; D might be TRBD1 or TRBD2, each matching 5 bases. Germline loops: CDR1 SGHRS, CDR2 YFSETQ. The CDR3 has 15 amino acids. Trimming left V 0 bases short and J 3 bases short, with 12 bases between. The CDR3 DNA sequence: TGCGCCAGCAGCTTGGCAGGGTACGGGGAAGAGACCCAGTACTTC. Translating it yields CASSLAGYGEETQYF.

The chain employs TRBV7-8 and TRBJ1-5; 7 nucleotides align to TRBD1. The CDR3 sequence is 16 residues long. J was trimmed by 3 bases and V by 2 bases; bases with no gene match: 7. Germline V gene data show CDR1 as SGHVS and CDR2 as FQNEAQ. CDR3 coding DNA: TGTGCCAGCAGCTTACGCCAGGGACAGTACAATCAGCCCCAGCATTTT. Encoded protein: CASSLRQGQYNQPQHF.